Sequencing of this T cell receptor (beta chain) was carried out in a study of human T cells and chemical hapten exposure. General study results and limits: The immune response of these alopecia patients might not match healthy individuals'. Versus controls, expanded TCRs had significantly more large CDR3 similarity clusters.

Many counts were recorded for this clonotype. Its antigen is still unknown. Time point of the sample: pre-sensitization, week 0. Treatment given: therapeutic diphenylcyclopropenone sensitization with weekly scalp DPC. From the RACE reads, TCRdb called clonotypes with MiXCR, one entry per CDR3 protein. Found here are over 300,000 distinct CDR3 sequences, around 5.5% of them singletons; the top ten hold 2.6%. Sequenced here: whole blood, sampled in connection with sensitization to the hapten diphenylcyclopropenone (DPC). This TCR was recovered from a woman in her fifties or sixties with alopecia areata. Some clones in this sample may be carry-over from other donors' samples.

The CDR3 reads CASSWRGANVLTF. The DNA for the CDR3 is TGTGCCAGCAGTTGGCGAGGGGCCAACGTCCTGACTTTC. J is TRBJ2-6 and V is TRBV28; no clear D. Trimming stripped 4 bases from V and 4 bases from J, with 5 bases between. The CDR3 is 13 amino acids. CDR1 and CDR2 from the germline V gene are MDHEN and SYDVKM. The full variable domain, with the rest looked up from reference TRBV28 and TRBJ2-6, is DVKVTQSSRYLVKRTGEKVFLECVQDMDHENMFWYRQDPGLGLRLIYFSYDVKMKEKGDIPEGYSVSREKKERFSLILESASTNQTSMYLCASSWRGANVLTFGAGSRLTVL.